This passage covers 6 T cell receptor beta chains from one sample sequenced in a study of OX40 agonist ivuxolimab in advanced cancers. Data came from immunoSEQ multiplex PCR; TCRdb stores just in-frame clones and leaves some out. The table shows 85,000 to 95,000 clones, with approximately 89% occurring only once. Material: CD4+ or CD8+ T cells sorted from blood, obtained in a trial of the OX40 agonist ivuxolimab. The receptor source for this set is an adult with an advanced solid tumor such as melanoma, head and neck, liver or kidney cancer.

Only one count was recorded for this clone. The chain recombines TRBV4-3 with TRBJ2-7; TRBD2 matches 14 bases. CDR3 length equals 19 residues. V dropped 1 base and J dropped 5; count of bases not matched to a gene: 13. Germline-derived CDR1 and CDR2 are LGHNA and YSLEER. The CDR3 here is CASSQVVMGLAGVQNEQYF. For the CDR3, the DNA is TGCGCCAGCAGCCAAGTGGTAATGGGACTAGCGGGAGTTCAAAACGAGCAGTACTTC.

The chain employs TRBV25-1 and TRBJ2-7, with TRBD2 matching 8 bases. CDR1 MGHDK and CDR2 SYGVNS come from the germline V gene. This CDR3 has 14 amino acids. Trimming cost V 8 bases and J 6 bases; bases outside gene matches: 12. This CDR3 reads CASLQSGTRSEQYF. As DNA, the CDR3 is TGTGCCAGCTTACAATCCGGGACTAGGTCCGAGCAGTACTTC.

This clone came up once. The chain has TRBV7-2 and TRBJ2-7; no firm D call. Germline loops: CDR1 SGHTA, CDR2 FQGNSA. Trimming took off 1 base at V and 0 bases at J, with 7 bases between the two ends. The CDR3 consists of 14 residues. The CDR3 DNA reads as TGTGCCAGCAGCTTAGTGCAGAGCTCCTACGAGCAGTACTTC. This encodes CASSLVQSSYEQYF.

The genes are TRBV28 and TRBJ1-1; D gene uncertain. The CDR3 covers 11 residues. Trimming stripped 6 bases from V and 5 bases from J, with 7 bases between. Per germline, CDR1 MDHEN and CDR2 SYDVKM. Written as DNA, the CDR3 is TGTGCCAGCAGCCGGGGAACTGAAGCTTTCTTT. Amino acids: CASSRGTEAFF.

The chain carries TRBV19 and TRBJ1-5; TRBD1 might be the D (6 bases). The V gene's germline CDR1 is LNHDA and CDR2 SQIVND (reference sequence). The V gene lost 5 bases and the J gene lost 2 bases, with 10 bases spanning the gap. The length of the CDR3 is 14 residues. CDR3 sequence: CASSSQGRNQPQHF. For the CDR3, the DNA is TGTGCCAGTAGTTCACAGGGTCGCAATCAGCCCCAGCATTTT.

This clone was recorded only once. The rearrangement uses TRBV10-3 and TRBJ2-2, with D unclear. Germline V gene lookup returns CDR1 ENHRY and CDR2 SYGVKD. The CDR3 extends over 14 amino acids. Deletions cut 8 bases from V and 2 bases from J, with 12 bases between. Here the CDR3 reads CAIEAEANTGELFF. The CDR3 DNA reads as TGTGCCATCGAGGCGGAAGCAAACACCGGGGAGCTGTTTTTT.